The 26 T cell receptor beta chains reported below all come from one sample, sequenced in a study of blood T cells in healthy people across ages. A second PCR of 7 to 11 cycles used a sample-barcoded 5' primer and a J-beta primer mix. MiXCR was run by TCRdb on the 5' RACE reads, yielding one entry per CDR3 protein. The table records 700,000 to 950,000 distinct CDR3 sequences, around 40% of them present only once. The sample taken for sequencing was blood. The receptors here all came from a woman aged 60-70 years in good health.

Ten or more counts support this clonotype. V gene TRBV29-1 combines with J gene TRBJ2-3, with TRBD2 as a possible D gene (7 bases). Trimming shortened V by 6 bases and J by 4 bases, and 17 bases separated the two germline ends. This CDR3 contains 14 residues. In germline, CDR1 is SQVTM, CDR2 ANQGSEA. CDR3 loop: CSVGGAPPADTQYF. DNA for the CDR3: TGCAGCGTGGGGGGGGCCCCGCCGGCAGATACGCAGTATTTT.

The rearrangement uses TRBV7-2 and TRBJ1-2, with a tentative D call TRBD1 (5 bases). V was shortened by 5 bases and J by 4 bases, with 11 bases between the two germline ends. Looked up from germline, CDR1 is SGHTA and CDR2 is FQGNSA. This CDR3 contains 13 residues. For the CDR3, the DNA is TGTGCCAGCAGCCCAGACAGCACCTATGGCTACACCTTC. It encodes CASSPDSTYGYTF.

The chain recombines TRBV29-1 with TRBJ2-4; 7 bases are shared with TRBD2. The end of the DNA aligns better with TRBJ2-7, so the J call may be wrong. The CDR3 contains 14 residues. Germline CDR1 is SQVTM and CDR2 is ANQGSEA. DNA for the CDR3: TGCAGCGTTGAATCGGCGGGGGAGAGCTACGAGCAGTACTTC. Translating it yields CSVESAGESYEQYF.

The chain couples TRBV5-6 to TRBJ2-1, with D hard to call. The V gene lost 0 bases and the J gene lost 4 bases, with 14 bases spanning the gap. The germline V gene has CDR1 SGHDT and CDR2 YYEEEE. The CDR3 contains 16 residues. In DNA form, the CDR3 reads TGTGCCAGCAGCTTGGCGTGGGAAGCAGGTTACAATGAGCAGTTCTTC. Translated, it gives CASSLAWEAGYNEQFF. Variable domain in full (rest from reference TRBV5-6 and TRBJ2-1): DAGVTQSPTHLIKTRGQQVTLRCSPKSGHDTVSWYQQALGQGPQFIFQYYEEEERQRGNFPDRFSGHQFPNYSSELNVNALLLGDSALYLCASSLAWEAGYNEQFFGPGTRLTVL.

The V and J genes are TRBV20-1 and TRBJ1-1; maybe TRBD1 (6 bases). Germline V CDR1 and CDR2: DFQATT, SNEGSKA (reference sequence). The CDR3 runs to 13 residues. Deletions cut 4 bases from V and 4 bases from J, with 13 bases between. CDR3: CSAKPSGATEAFF. CDR3 bases: TGCAGTGCTAAGCCCTCAGGGGCCACTGAAGCTTTCTTT.

J is TRBJ2-3 and V is TRBV4-1, with D perhaps given as TRBD1 or TRBD2 (5 bases each). V was cut by 0 bases and J by 0 bases, with 10 bases left in between. This CDR3 is built from 16 residues. Germline V gene data show CDR1 as MGHRA and CDR2 as YSYEKL. The CDR3 nucleotides read TGCGCCAGCAGCCAAGATCGGGGCTCTAGCACAGATACGCAGTATTTT. It is translated as CASSQDRGSSTDTQYF.

J is TRBJ2-3 and V is TRBV11-2, with D possibly being TRBD2 (6 bases). There are 14 residues in the CDR3. Per germline, CDR1 SGHAT and CDR2 FQNNGV. Between the trimmed V and J ends, which lost 3 bases and 5 bases, there was a span of 12 bases. CDR3 amino acids: CASSFREYRDTQYF. For the CDR3, the DNA is TGTGCCAGCAGCTTTCGGGAGTACCGAGATACGCAGTATTTT.

This clonotype showed up many times. The chain is built from TRBV7-2 and TRBJ2-7, with 11 bases aligning to TRBD2. The assigned J gene may be wrong: the sequence end matches TRBJ2-5 better. CDR1 is SGHTA and CDR2 is FQGNSA in the germline V gene. The length of the CDR3 is 15 residues. CDR3 in amino acids: CASSLSSGGYGTQYF. The CDR3 nucleotides are TGTGCCAGCAGCCTGTCTAGCGGGGGGTATGGGACCCAGTACTTC.

As concerns this clonotype: Relative to the germline gene, one junction end is altered; a read error may explain this. This rearrangement joins TRBV20-1 to TRBJ2-3, with 9 bases aligning to TRBD1. The germline CDR1 and CDR2 sequences are DFQATT and SNEGSKA (reference sequence). This CDR3 contains 18 residues. The chain's CDR3 is CRARDLQDRGTSTDTQYF. The CDR3 DNA is TGCCGTGCTAGAGATCTCCAGGACAGGGGAACTAGCACAGATACGCAGTATTTT.

With respect to this clonotype: Mismatch with germline at one junction end may stem from a read error. This chain joins TRBV18 and TRBJ2-1; no definite D call. Germline loops: CDR1 KGHSH, CDR2 LQKENI. The CDR3 spans 13 residues. The CDR3 DNA is TGTGCCAGCTCACTTTTGAGTAACAATGAGCAGGTCTTC. It yields the protein CASSLLSNNEQVF.

V usage is TRBV11-3 and J usage is TRBJ2-5, with D possibly TRBD2 on 6 matching bases. The CDR3 loop spans 16 amino acids. Germline V gives CDR1 SGHNT, CDR2 YENEEA. V was cut by 5 bases and J by 11 bases, with 27 bases left in between. The CDR3 DNA follows: TGTGCCAGCAGCCCTCGGCGGGGCGGCCTCGGTAATGAGCAGTACTTC. Protein product: CASSPRRGGLGNEQYF.

This rearrangement joins TRBV15 to TRBJ2-1; D tentatively fits TRBD1 or TRBD2 (7 bases each). Germline CDR1 LNHNV, CDR2 YYDKDF (reference sequence). V was trimmed by 3 bases and J by 10 bases, leaving 22 bases between them. This CDR3 is 16 amino acids long. CDR3 amino acids: CATSSVARQGGGEQFF. The CDR3 DNA reads TGTGCCACCAGCAGCGTAGCTCGACAGGGAGGGGGGGAGCAGTTCTTC.

In this sample, this clonotype turned up a few times. This chain uses TRBV29-1 with TRBJ1-5; D uncertain. The CDR3 extends over 16 amino acids. CDR1 is SQVTM and CDR2 is ANQGSEA in the germline V gene. Trimming cost V 4 bases and J 3 bases, with 19 bases left between them. DNA of the CDR3: TGCAGCGTTGTATGGTGGCCGGGTCAGGCCAATCAGCCCCAGCATTTT. Its translation is CSVVWWPGQANQPQHF.

V and J are TRBV12-3 or TRBV12-4 and TRBJ2-1, with 10 bases lining up with TRBD1. The CDR3 is made up of 14 amino acids. J was trimmed by 7 bases and V by 4 bases; bases with no gene match: 4. The CDR3 DNA reads as TGTGCCAGCAGTTCGGGACAGGGGATGAATGAGCAGTTCTTC. It is translated as CASSSGQGMNEQFF.

The CDR3 bases are TGTGCCAGCAGTTTAGCTCTACCAGCCATCAATGAGCAGTACTTC. The encoded protein is CASSLALPAINEQYF. V and J are TRBV12-3 or TRBV12-4 and TRBJ2-7; D gene uncertain. V gave up 0 bases and J gave up 7 bases, with 16 bases separating them. The CDR3 length is 15 residues.

The CDR3 DNA is TGTGCCAGCAGCGGACCGGCAAAAAACATTCAGTACTTC. This sequence encodes CASSGPAKNIQYF. The chain recombines TRBV7-2 with TRBJ2-4; no firm D call. V was clipped by 5 bases and J by 4 bases, with 9 bases between them. This CDR3 is 13 amino acids long. Germline lookup yields CDR1 SGHTA and CDR2 FQGNSA.

V is TRBV7-2 and J is TRBJ2-5; D is unclear. Germline assignment: CDR1 SGHTA and CDR2 FQGNSA. V was pared by 3 bases and J by 1 base, with 12 bases between. CDR3 length: 15 amino acids. Written as DNA, the CDR3 is TGTGCCAGCAGCTTCTCAGGCGCTCCCCAAGAGACCCAGTACTTC. Translating it yields CASSFSGAPQETQYF.

This rearrangement joins TRBV7-2 to TRBJ2-4; D ambiguous. TRBJ2-7 matches the DNA end more closely, so the J call is doubtful. The CDR3 covers 13 residues. The germline gives CDR1 SGHTA, CDR2 FQGNSA. In DNA form, the CDR3 reads TGTGCCAGCAGCTTAGCAGGGAAGGCCGAGCAGTACTTC. Protein: CASSLAGKAEQYF.

As for this clonotype: The conserved final phenylalanine or tryptophan is absent from the CDR3, which likely points to a read error. This chain connects TRBV12-3 or TRBV12-4 to TRBJ2-3, with 16 bases identical to TRBD2. This CDR3 comprises 16 residues. J gave up 6 bases and V 4 bases, and 4 bases lay outside the gene matches. In nucleotides, the CDR3 is TGTGCCAGCAGTTCCGGGACTAGCGGGGGGGGTGATACGCAGTATTCT. Protein: CASSSGTSGGGDTQYS.

The V gene is TRBV2, the J gene TRBJ2-3; 7 bases map to TRBD2. V lost 5 bases, J lost 10 bases, and 18 bases stayed unmatched. CDR3 length: 16 amino acids. Germline V CDR1 and CDR2: SNHLY, FYNNEI. The CDR3, as DNA: TGTGCCAGCAGTTGGGGAGGGCTAGCGACACAGATACCGCAGTATTTT. Translation gives CASSWGGLATQIPQYF.

This clonotype was seen many times. V gene TRBV10-3 combines with J gene TRBJ2-1, with TRBD2 as a possible D gene (6 bases). The length of the CDR3 is 14 residues. CDR1 and CDR2 (germline): ENHRY, SYGVKD. V was shortened by 4 bases and J by 2 bases, with 9 bases between the two germline ends. CDR3: CAISGDFTYNEQFF. CDR3 coding DNA: TGTGCCATCAGTGGGGACTTTACCTACAATGAGCAGTTCTTC.

This clonotype was seen just once. The chain is built from TRBV7-2 and TRBJ2-5, with TRBD1 as a possible D gene (5 bases). Germline V lookup: CDR1 SGHTA, CDR2 FQGNSA. V lost 4 bases, J lost 2 bases, and 14 bases lay in between. The CDR3 is made up of 15 amino acids. CDR3 protein: CASSSTLTAQETQYF. In DNA form, the CDR3 reads TGTGCCAGCAGCTCAACCCTGACAGCGCAAGAGACCCAGTACTTC.

J is TRBJ2-7 and V is TRBV27, with 11 nucleotides matching TRBD2. V lost 7 bases to trimming and J lost 2 bases; unmatched junction nucleotides: 4. Germline V gene data show CDR1 as MNHEY and CDR2 as SMNVEV (reference sequence). The CDR3 contains 14 residues. The CDR3: CASTWTSGPYEQYF. The DNA for the CDR3 is TGTGCCAGCACATGGACTAGCGGGCCCTACGAGCAGTACTTC.

The chain couples TRBV28 to TRBJ1-2; 7 bases agree with TRBD1. The CDR3 length is 14 residues. Looked up from germline, CDR1 is MDHEN and CDR2 is SYDVKM. With 4 bases clipped from V and 4 bases from J, the junction kept 6 bases outside the gene matches. The CDR3 DNA follows: TGTGCCAGCAGTTCGACAGGACAGGTCTATGGCTACACCTTC. Protein: CASSSTGQVYGYTF.

This clonotype turned up a few times. The gene calls are TRBV2 and TRBJ2-2; D possibly matches TRBD1 or TRBD2 (5 bases each). CDR3 length equals 12 residues. Looked up from germline, CDR1 is SNHLY and CDR2 is FYNNEI. Trimming shortened V by 10 bases and J by 3 bases, and 9 bases separated the two germline ends. CDR3 residues: CAIGAYTGELFF. Written as DNA, the CDR3 is TGTGCCATCGGGGCCTACACCGGGGAGCTGTTTTTT.

V gene TRBV4-2 combines with J gene TRBJ2-5; D is unclear. Germline CDR1 and CDR2: LGHNA and YNFKEQ. The length of the CDR3 is 13 residues. Trimming took 0 bases from V and 4 from J, leaving 6 bases between them. For the CDR3, the DNA is TGTGCCAGCAGCCAAGACAGGTTAGAGACCCAGTACTTC. This translates into CASSQDRLETQYF.